This T cell receptor beta chain comes out of a study of control samples from healthy donors and cancer patients (dated by TCRdb to about 2020). As for this clone: This receptor's antigen is unknown. The sample holds no much larger clone one base away, and base qualities are not on file.

Library preparation used the immunoSEQ multiplex PCR assay. TCRdb obtained this table from immuneACCESS and retained in-frame rearrangements with V and J assigned. These tables miss some clones; where compared with another copy, unresolved V genes account for less than half of the shortfall, and the remainder is unexplained. A total of fewer than 200,000 clones appear in this sample, 85% to 90% of them only once. The top ten constitute approximately 12% of the sample. Counted from cysteine to phenylalanine, this CDR3 has 15 amino acids. Only the CDR3 portion is preserved as DNA: 45 bases, with reading frame beginning at the first base. The germline V end is reduced by 1 base and the J end by 2 bases; junction bases left unmatched: 2. The CDR1 and CDR2 encoded by the germline V gene are MNHNS and SASEGT.

The rearrangement combines TRBV6-1 with TRBJ2-7, with TRBD1 matching 10 junction bases. Sequenced sample: blood. This TCR derives from a man aged 25-45 years in good health. The CDR3 region has the sequence CASSEGGTGAYEQYF. The DNA sequence follows: TGTGCCAGCAGTGAAGGAGGGACAGGGGCCTACGAGCAGTACTTC.